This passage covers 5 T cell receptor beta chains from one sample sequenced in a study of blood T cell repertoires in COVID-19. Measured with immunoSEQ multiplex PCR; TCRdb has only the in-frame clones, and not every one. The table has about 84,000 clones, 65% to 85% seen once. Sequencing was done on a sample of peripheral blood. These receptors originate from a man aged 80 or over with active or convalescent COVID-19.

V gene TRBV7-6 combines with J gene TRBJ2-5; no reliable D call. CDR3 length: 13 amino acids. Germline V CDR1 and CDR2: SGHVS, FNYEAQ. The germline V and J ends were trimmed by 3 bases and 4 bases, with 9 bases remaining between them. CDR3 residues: CASSFVALETQYF. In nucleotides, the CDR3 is TGTGCCAGCAGCTTCGTGGCCTTAGAGACCCAGTACTTC.

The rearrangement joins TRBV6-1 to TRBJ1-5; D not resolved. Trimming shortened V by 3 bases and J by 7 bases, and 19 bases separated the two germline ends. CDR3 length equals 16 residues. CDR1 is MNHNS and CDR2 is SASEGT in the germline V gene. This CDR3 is CASSEYAYNGGQPQHF. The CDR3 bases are TGTGCCAGCAGTGAGTACGCCTACAACGGCGGGCAGCCCCAGCATTTT.

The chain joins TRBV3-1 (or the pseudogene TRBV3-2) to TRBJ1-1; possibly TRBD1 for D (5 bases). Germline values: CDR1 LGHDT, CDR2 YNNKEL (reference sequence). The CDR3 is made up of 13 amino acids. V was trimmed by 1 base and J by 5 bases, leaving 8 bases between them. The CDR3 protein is CASSQVQGTEAFF. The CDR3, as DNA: TGTGCCAGCAGCCAAGTTCAGGGAACTGAAGCTTTCTTT.

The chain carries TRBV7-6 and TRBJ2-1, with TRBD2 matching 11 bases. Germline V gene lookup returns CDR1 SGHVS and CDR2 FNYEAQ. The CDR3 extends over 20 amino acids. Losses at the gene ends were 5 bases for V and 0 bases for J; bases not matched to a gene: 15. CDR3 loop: CASSAGRGLADLSSYNEQFF. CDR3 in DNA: TGTGCCAGCAGCGCAGGCAGGGGACTAGCGGACCTGAGCTCCTACAATGAGCAGTTCTTC.

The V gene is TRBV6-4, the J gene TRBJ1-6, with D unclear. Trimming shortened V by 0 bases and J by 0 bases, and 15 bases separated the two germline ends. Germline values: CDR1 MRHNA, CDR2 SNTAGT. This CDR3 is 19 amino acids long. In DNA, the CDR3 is TGTGCCAGCAGTGACTCGACCAGGCCACGGCCCTCCTATAATTCACCCCTCCACTTT. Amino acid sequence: CASSDSTRPRPSYNSPLHF.